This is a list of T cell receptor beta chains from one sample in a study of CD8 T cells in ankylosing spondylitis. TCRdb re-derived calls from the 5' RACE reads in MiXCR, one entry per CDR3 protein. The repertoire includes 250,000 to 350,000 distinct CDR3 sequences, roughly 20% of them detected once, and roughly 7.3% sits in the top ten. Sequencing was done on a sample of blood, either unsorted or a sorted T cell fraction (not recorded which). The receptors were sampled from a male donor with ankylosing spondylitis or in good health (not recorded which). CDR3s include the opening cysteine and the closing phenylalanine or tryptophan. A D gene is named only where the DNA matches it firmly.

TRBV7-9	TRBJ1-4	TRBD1	CASSPGTGLVGKLFF
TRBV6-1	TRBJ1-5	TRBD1	CASSTDRGRQPQHF
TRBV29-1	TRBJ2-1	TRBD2	CSVEGLGGDGSFNEQFF
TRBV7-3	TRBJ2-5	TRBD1	CASSLGQGTLLQETQYF
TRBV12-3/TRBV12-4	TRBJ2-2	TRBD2	CASSSRTSGRTGELFF
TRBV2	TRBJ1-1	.	CASSDGWGTEAFF
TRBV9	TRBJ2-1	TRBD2	CASSPGTSGGEYNEQFF
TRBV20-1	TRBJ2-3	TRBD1	CSAPLTGGTDTQYF
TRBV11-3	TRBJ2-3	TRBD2	CASSEGSGGSTDTQYF
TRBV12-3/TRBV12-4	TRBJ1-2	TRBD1	CASSLTGDYGYTF
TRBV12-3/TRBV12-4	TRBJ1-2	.	CASRLLGGYGYTF
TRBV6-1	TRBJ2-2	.	CASSLTGQLPGELFF
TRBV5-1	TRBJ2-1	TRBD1	CASSRDRADNEQFF
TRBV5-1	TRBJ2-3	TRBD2	CASSTSGGTDTQYF
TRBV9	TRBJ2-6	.	CASSVVSGANVLTF
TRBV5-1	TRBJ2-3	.	CASSLWFSTPTDTQYF
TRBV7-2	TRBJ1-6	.	CASSLAQGSSPLHF
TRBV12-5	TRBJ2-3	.	CASGFGTDTQYF
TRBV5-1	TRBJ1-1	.	CASSLDGRENTEAFF
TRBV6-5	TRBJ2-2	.	CASSYWRGELFF
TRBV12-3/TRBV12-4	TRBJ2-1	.	CASIIGTAGRRINEQFF
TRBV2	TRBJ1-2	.	CASSEAGARGYTF
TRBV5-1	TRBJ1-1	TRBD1	CASSPLGQGYTEAFF
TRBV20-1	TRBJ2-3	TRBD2	CSARTSPTGLAGSWRTDTQYF
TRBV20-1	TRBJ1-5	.	CSARGRVSNQPQHF
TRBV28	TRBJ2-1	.	CASSLRDKLYNEQFF
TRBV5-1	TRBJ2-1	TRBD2	CASSPGLASNEQFF
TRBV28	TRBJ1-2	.	CASASGDYGYTF
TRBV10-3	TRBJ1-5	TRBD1	CAISLSRQGTYSNQPQHF
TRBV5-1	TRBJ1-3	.	CASSSAESSGNTIYF
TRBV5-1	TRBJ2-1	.	CASSLTENEQFF
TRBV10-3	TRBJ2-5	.	CAISDQETQYF
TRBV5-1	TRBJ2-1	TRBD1	CASLQDRGAYNEQFF
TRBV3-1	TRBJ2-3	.	CASSPKEEGRRDTQYF
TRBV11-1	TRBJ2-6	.	CASSLISGHSGANVLTF
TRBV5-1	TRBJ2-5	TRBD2	CASSQGLVQETQYF
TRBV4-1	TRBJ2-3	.	CASSQDLHTQYF
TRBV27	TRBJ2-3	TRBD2	CASSLSGLPNTDTQYF
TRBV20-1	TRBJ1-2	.	CSASRDRSGYTF
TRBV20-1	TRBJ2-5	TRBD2	CSPTGTSGQETQYF
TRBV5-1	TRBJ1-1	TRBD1	CASSLGAGGILPEAFF
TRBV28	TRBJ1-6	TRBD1	CASSPGGAEYNSPLHF
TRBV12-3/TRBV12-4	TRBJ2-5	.	CASSFRTALGETQYF
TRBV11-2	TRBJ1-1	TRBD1	CASSNTGGGTEAFF
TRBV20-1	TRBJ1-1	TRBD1	CSARAVIQGVDMNTEAFF